The TCR beta chain under discussion was sequenced for a study of beta chain features in type 1 diabetes. Study-wide results and caveats: Naive, central memory and Treg TCRB repertoires seemed to resemble each other more closely in patients than they did in healthy donors. Researchers could not determine here whether HLA type influences TCRB rearrangement.

The CDR3 loop spans 15 amino acids. In germline, CDR1 is LGHNA, CDR2 YNFKEQ. Trimming removed 4 bases from V and 4 bases from J, with 16 bases in between. Sequencing targeted expressed TCRB transcripts, as all isolated RNA had been reverse transcribed. The repertoire was sequenced with immunoSEQ multiplex PCR; TCRdb's copy has only in-frame clones and lacks some. The sample has about 350,000 clones, less than 20% seen once; the top ten hold 0.044%. Based on CD45RO/CCR7/CD25/CD127/CD95/CD27, CD4+ regulatory, stem cell-like memory, naive and central memory cells were sorted. Over 95% purity was reached by all sorted populations. A word on this clone: As yet, its antigen is unknown.

The sequencing sample was made of naive CD4+ T cells from blood. The V call is TRBV4-2, the J call TRBJ1-1; D might be TRBD1 (6 bases). The sequence derives from a woman aged 18-29 years in good health. The CDR3 protein is CASSLRPDSSTEAFF. In DNA, the CDR3 is TGTGCCAGCAGCCTACGCCCGGACAGCTCCACTGAAGCTTTCTTT.